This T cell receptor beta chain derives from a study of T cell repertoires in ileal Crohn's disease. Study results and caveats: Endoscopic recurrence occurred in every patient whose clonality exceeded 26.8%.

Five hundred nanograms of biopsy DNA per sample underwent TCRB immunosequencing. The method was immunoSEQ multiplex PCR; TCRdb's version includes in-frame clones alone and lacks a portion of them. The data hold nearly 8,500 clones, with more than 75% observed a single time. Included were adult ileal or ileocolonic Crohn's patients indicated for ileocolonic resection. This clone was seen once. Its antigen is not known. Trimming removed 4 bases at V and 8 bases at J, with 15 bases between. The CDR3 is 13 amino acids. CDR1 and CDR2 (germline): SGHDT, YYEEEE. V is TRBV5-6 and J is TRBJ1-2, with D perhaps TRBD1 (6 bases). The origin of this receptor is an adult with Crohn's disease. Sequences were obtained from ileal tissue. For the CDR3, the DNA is TGTGCCAGCAGCCCCCTAGGGGGGCGAGGCTACACCTTC. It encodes CASSPLGGRGYTF.